This T cell receptor (beta chain) was obtained from a study of shared clonotypes between healthy human individuals. Study-wide results and limits: In the sorted subsets, rarefaction showed sequencing was incomplete despite large depth. Sampling included only blood; tissue repertoires likely differ.

This CDR3 has 12 residues. CDR1 and CDR2 from the germline V gene are SGHAT and FQNNGV. With 4 bases removed from V and 4 bases from J, the gap between germline ends came to 5 bases. A deep-level run was used for the assay. In replicate PCRs of sorted subsets, roughly 210 ng DNA, tens of thousands of T cell genomes, was used. Sequencing used immunoSEQ multiplex PCR; TCRdb keeps in-frame clones, though not all of them. The sample gives 750,000 to 1,000,000 clones, 80% to 95% of which show up once; around 24% is in the top ten. As defined, naive CD8 cells were CD45RO-negative and positively selected for CCR7, with terminally differentiated effector memory CD45RA+ cells excluded. On this clone: Its antigen is unidentified.

Sequencing used naive CD8+ T cells sorted from blood. This rearrangement joins TRBV11-2 to TRBJ1-5; D is unclear. The receptor was derived from a man in his thirties or forties in good health. The CDR3 DNA follows: TGTGCCAGCAGCTCAGAGAATCAGCCCCAGCATTTT. Residues: CASSSENQPQHF.